The 18 T cell receptor beta chains reported below all come from one sample, sequenced in a study of blood T cell repertoires in COVID-19. The assay was immunoSEQ multiplex PCR, and TCRdb's table has in-frame clones only and misses some. Here the sample spans 200,000 to 250,000 clones, around nine tenths being singletons. The material sequenced was peripheral blood. These receptors were taken from a woman in her fifties or sixties with acute or convalescent COVID-19.

This clone was recorded once. The J gene is TRBJ1-5, the V gene TRBV2; no reliable D call. Germline loops: CDR1 SNHLY, CDR2 FYNNEI. The CDR3 consists of 14 residues. V gave up 4 bases and J gave up 6 bases, with 13 bases separating them. CDR3 amino acids: CASSGRTAGQPQHF. The CDR3 DNA sequence: TGTGCCAGCAGTGGTCGCACCGCGGGTCAGCCCCAGCATTTT.

This clone came up once. The chain carries TRBV4-1 and TRBJ1-4; TRBD1 matches 7 bases. J gave up 2 bases and V 3 bases, and 3 bases lay outside the gene matches. Germline assignment: CDR1 MGHRA and CDR2 YSYEKL. This CDR3 region has 15 residues. CDR3 sequence reads: CASSQVRGTNEKLFF. The CDR3 bases are TGCGCCAGCAGCCAGGTCAGGGGGACTAATGAAAAACTGTTTTTT.

This clone was picked up a small number of times. Germline and junction disagree at one end, which may indicate a read error. For the CDR3, the DNA is TGTGCCAGCAGCTTAGTTTCCGGGACTGCGGGACCCTTTGACTTC. Its translation is CASSLVSGTAGPFDF. This chain connects TRBV7-6 to TRBJ2-7; TRBD2 might be the D (6 bases). The CDR3 is 15 residues long. Germline-derived CDR1 and CDR2 are SGHVS and FNYEAQ.

This sequence joins TRBV4-2 and TRBJ2-2; the D is unclear. This CDR3 spans 16 amino acids. The V end was cut by 4 bases, the J end by 4 bases, with 16 bases between. CDR1 and CDR2 from the germline V gene are LGHNA and YNFKEQ. CDR3 DNA sequence: TGTGCCAGCAGCCCCTATGAGTCCGCCGTCACCGGGGAGCTGTTTTTT. As protein: CASSPYESAVTGELFF.

The chain is built from TRBV7-6 and TRBJ2-2; 8 positions agree with TRBD1. Germline V gene data show CDR1 as SGHVS and CDR2 as FNYEAQ. V trimming: 8 bases; J trimming: 4 bases; junction bases outside the gene matches: 9. The CDR3 is made up of 15 amino acids. The CDR3 protein is CASSGAGGITGELFF. DNA for the CDR3: TGTGCCAGCTCAGGGGCAGGGGGCATCACCGGGGAGCTGTTTTTT. Variable domain in full (rest from reference TRBV7-6 and TRBJ2-2): GAGVSQSPRYKVTKRGQDVALRCDPISGHVSLYWYRQALGQGPEFLTYFNYEAQQDKSGLPNDRFSAERPEGSISTLTIQRTEQRDSAMYRCASSGAGGITGELFFGEGSRLTVL.

The V call is TRBV6-5, the J call TRBJ1-2; no clear D. The CDR3 runs to 13 residues. V lost 7 bases and J lost 4, with 13 bases in between. Germline assignment: CDR1 MNHEY and CDR2 SVGAGI. The CDR3 DNA is TGTGCCAGCACTTCAGGTCCTATCTATGGCTACACCTTC. It encodes CASTSGPIYGYTF.

V usage is TRBV7-9 and J usage is TRBJ2-1; D gene uncertain. The CDR3 has 15 amino acids. Germline loops: CDR1 SEHNR, CDR2 FQNEAQ (reference sequence). V shed 1 base and J shed 1 base, with 8 bases lying between them. CDR3 amino acids: CASSLDGLSYNEQFF. Here the CDR3 DNA reads TGTGCCAGCAGCTTAGATGGGCTTTCCTACAATGAGCAGTTCTTC.

This clone has just a few counts. This chain links TRBV6-4 with TRBJ2-2; the D gene is possibly TRBD2 (6 bases). V dropped 4 bases and J dropped 1 base, with 10 bases sitting between them. This CDR3 comprises 15 residues. From germline, CDR1 is MRHNA and CDR2 SNTAGT. The CDR3 protein is CASSVTAGNTGELFF. In DNA form, the CDR3 reads TGTGCCAGCAGTGTTACAGCGGGGAACACCGGGGAGCTGTTTTTT.

This sequence joins TRBV29-1 and TRBJ2-7; 8 bases are a match to TRBD1. The CDR3 runs to 14 residues. Per germline, CDR1 SQVTM and CDR2 ANQGSEA. The CDR3 region is CSLTRGLDSYEQYF. The CDR3 coding sequence is TGCAGTCTCACCAGGGGGCTCGACTCCTACGAGCAGTACTTC.

This clone was counted once. The CDR3 DNA reads as TGTGCCAGCAGCGTACAGGGCTCTCTCGAGCAGTACTTC. Translated, it gives CASSVQGSLEQYF. The V gene is TRBV9, the J gene TRBJ2-7; D possibly corresponds to TRBD1 (5 bases). The CDR3 covers 13 residues. Trimming removed 1 base from V and 6 bases from J, with 11 bases in between. Germline V gene lookup returns CDR1 SGDLS and CDR2 YYNGEE.

The rearrangement joins TRBV19 to TRBJ1-1; 7 nucleotides match TRBD1. This CDR3 region has 18 residues. Germline trimming cut 4 bases from V and 0 bases from J; bases unmatched to any gene: 14. Per the germline V gene, CDR1 is LNHDA and CDR2 is SQIVND (reference sequence). CDR3 coding DNA: TGTGCCAGTAGTACCCGCGCCCCAGGGGGTTCGGTGAACACTGAAGCTTTCTTT. Its translation is CASSTRAPGGSVNTEAFF.

V usage is TRBV5-1 and J usage is TRBJ1-1; 7 bases are a match to TRBD1. The CDR3 sequence is 16 residues long. Germline lookup yields CDR1 SGHRS and CDR2 YFSETQ. V lost 5 bases, J lost 0 bases, and 10 bases stayed unmatched. The CDR3 loop is CASRFSGTAMNTEAFF. The CDR3 nucleotides read TGCGCCAGCAGGTTCTCCGGGACAGCAATGAACACTGAAGCTTTCTTT.

This CDR3 is CASSTTSTDTQYF. The CDR3 nucleotides read TGTGCCAGCTCAACTACTAGCACAGATACGCAGTATTTT. The chain recombines TRBV18 with TRBJ2-3; D unclear. Germline assignment: CDR1 KGHSH and CDR2 LQKENI. Trimming stripped 5 bases from V and 0 bases from J, with 6 bases between. CDR3 length: 13 amino acids.

The chain employs TRBV7-2 and TRBJ1-4, with D tentatively TRBD1 (6 bases). The CDR3 consists of 16 residues. CDR1 SGHTA and CDR2 FQGNSA come from the germline V gene. The V and J ends lost 5 bases and 0 bases respectively, with 13 bases between them. CDR3 loop: CASSPPRGATNEKLFF. The CDR3 DNA is TGTGCCAGCAGCCCCCCCAGGGGCGCAACTAATGAAAAACTGTTTTTT.

This clone was picked up one time. The chain is built from TRBV12-3 or TRBV12-4 and TRBJ2-1; a weak D match, TRBD2 (6 bases). Trimming took off 5 bases at V and 6 bases at J, with 11 bases between the two ends. This CDR3 is 13 amino acids long. CDR3 coding DNA: TGTGCCAGCAGTCCCCGGGAGTTCAATGAGCAGTTCTTC. It yields the protein CASSPREFNEQFF.

The V and J genes are TRBV7-2 and TRBJ2-6; 7 nucleotides match TRBD2. V was clipped by 1 base and J by 0 bases; unmatched bases: 6. The length of the CDR3 is 18 residues. CDR1 SGHTA and CDR2 FQGNSA come from the germline V gene. In DNA form, the CDR3 reads TGTGCCAGCAGCTTAGTGGGAGGGAAAAGCTCTGGGGCCAACGTCCTGACTTTC. Protein sequence: CASSLVGGKSSGANVLTF.

This clone was found once. The rearrangement links TRBV19 to TRBJ1-1; D is possibly TRBD1 (5 bases). The CDR3 loop spans 13 amino acids. Trimming removed 5 bases at V and 1 base at J, with 8 bases between. CDR1 and CDR2 from the germline V gene are LNHDA and SQIVND (reference sequence). The CDR3: CASSWTRNTEAFF. The CDR3, as DNA: TGTGCCAGTAGTTGGACACGGAACACTGAAGCTTTCTTT.

This chain connects TRBV18 to TRBJ1-4; D remains ambiguous. This CDR3 has 16 amino acids. Germline V gives CDR1 KGHSH, CDR2 LQKENI. Trimming removed 0 bases from V and 8 bases from J, with 16 bases in between. The CDR3: CASSPPQAGLSEKLFF. CDR3 nucleotides: TGTGCCAGCTCACCACCCCAGGCGGGCTTAAGCGAAAAACTGTTTTTT.